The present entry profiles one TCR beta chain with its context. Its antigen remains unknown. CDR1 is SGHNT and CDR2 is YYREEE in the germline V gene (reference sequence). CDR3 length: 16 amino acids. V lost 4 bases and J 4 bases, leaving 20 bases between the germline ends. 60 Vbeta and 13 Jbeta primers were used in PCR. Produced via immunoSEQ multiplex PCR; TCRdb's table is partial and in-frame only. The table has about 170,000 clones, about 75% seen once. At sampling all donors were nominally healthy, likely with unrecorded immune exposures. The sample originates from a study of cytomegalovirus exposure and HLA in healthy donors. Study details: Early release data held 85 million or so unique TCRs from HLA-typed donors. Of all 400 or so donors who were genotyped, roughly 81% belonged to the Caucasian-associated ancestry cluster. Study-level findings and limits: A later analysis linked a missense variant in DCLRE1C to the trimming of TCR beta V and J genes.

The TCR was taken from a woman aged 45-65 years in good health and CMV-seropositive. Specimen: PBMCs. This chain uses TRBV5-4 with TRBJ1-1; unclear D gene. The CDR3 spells CASSGEGEGLGTEAFF. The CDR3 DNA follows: TGTGCCAGCAGCGGCGAAGGTGAGGGTTTGGGCACTGAAGCTTTCTTT.